This T cell receptor beta chain was recorded in a study of cytomegalovirus exposure and HLA in healthy donors. Concerning this clone itself: Its antigen remains unidentified.

Study-level findings and limits: According to the study, about 180 TCR beta chains were cytomegalovirus-associated.

Both 60 Vbeta primers and 13 Jbeta primers went into the PCR. Study processing details: An analysis performed later counted about 80 million unique TCR beta chains (approximately 11 million of them shared). Clones were read by immunoSEQ multiplex PCR, and TCRdb kept only the in-frame ones, dropping some. V and J calls plus clone size are reproduced from that table; the DNA served to infer D and trimming. Altogether 130,000 to 150,000 clones are present, about 74% being singletons, with the ten largest covering 4.3%. V lost 0 bases to trimming and J lost 1 base; unmatched junction nucleotides: 3. The CDR3 is 18 amino acids. The germline gives CDR1 LNHNV, CDR2 YYDKDF (reference sequence).

The J gene is TRBJ2-2, the V gene TRBV15; TRBD2 matches at 12 bases. The sequence was collected from a young man in good health and CMV-seropositive. Sequenced: PBMCs. CDR3 loop: CATSRDGTSGLNTGELFF. The DNA of the CDR3 is TGTGCCACCAGCAGAGATGGGACTAGCGGGCTGAACACCGGGGAGCTGTTTTTT.